This TCR beta chain was identified in a study of blood T cells in healthy people across ages. CDR3 length: 12 amino acids. For the second PCR, which ran for about 6 to 11 cycles, a sample-barcoded 5' primer and a J-beta primer mix were used. Per sample, CDR3-containing paired-end reads numbered at least 2.5 million. A single record per CDR3 protein comes from TCRdb applying MiXCR to the 5' RACE reads. The sample carries 600,000 or so distinct CDR3 sequences, around a fifth recorded once. Material: blood. V is TRBV12-3 or TRBV12-4 and J is TRBJ2-5; no reliable D call. The J call may be in error: the DNA end matches TRBJ2-1 better. The sequence was collected from a man aged 65 to 85 in good health. The CDR3, as DNA: TGTGCCAGCAGTTTAGCCCCCTCTGAGCAGTTCTTC. It translates to CASSLAPSEQFF.